Listed below are T cell receptor beta chains from one sample, sequenced in a study of blood T cells in healthy people across ages. TCRdb fed the 5' RACE reads into MiXCR, producing one record per CDR3 protein. The repertoire holds under 800,000 distinct CDR3 sequences, with roughly 45% as singletons. Sequenced material: blood. Source of these receptors: a woman aged 60 to 75 in good health. CDR3s include the opening cysteine and the closing phenylalanine or tryptophan. The D gene is left open where the match is weak. Not all rows give a size; the values are once, few, many and, for expanded clones, a class.

v_call	d_call	j_call	clone_size	cdr3_aa	cdr3_nt
TRBV7-9	.	TRBJ2-3	.	CASSQTIDTQYF	TGTGCCAGCAGCCAGACGATAGATACGCAGTATTTT
TRBV24-1	TRBD2	TRBJ2-6	.	CATSDASGELSGANVLTF	TGTGCCACCAGTGATGCTAGCGGGGAACTTTCTGGGGCCAACGTCCTGACTTTC
TRBV6-6	TRBD1	TRBJ2-5	.	CASSSDREGTQYF	TGTGCCAGCAGTTCCGACAGGGAAGGGACCCAGTACTTC
TRBV7-2	TRBD1	TRBJ1-5	few	CASSMKGQENQPQHF	TGTGCCAGCAGCATGAAGGGACAGGAGAATCAGCCCCAGCATTTT
TRBV9	.	TRBJ1-4	many	CASSTSTDNEKLFF	TGTGCCAGCAGCACCTCGACGGATAATGAAAAACTGTTTTTT
TRBV7-3	.	TRBJ2-7	.	CASSFGRNYEQYF	TGTGCCAGCAGCTTCGGGCGCAACTACGAGCAGTACTTC
TRBV27	.	TRBJ2-7	.	CASSFKDSSSYEQYF	TGTGCCAGCAGTTTTAAGGACAGCAGTTCCTACGAGCAGTACTTC
TRBV28	TRBD1	TRBJ2-1	.	CASSLTGQGFYNEQFF	TGTGCCAGCAGTTTGACGGGACAGGGGTTCTACAATGAGCAGTTCTTC
TRBV7-3	.	TRBJ2-6	.	CASSGHRGSGANVLTF	TGTGCCAGCAGTGGACATAGGGGCTCTGGGGCCAACGTCCTGACTTTC
TRBV7-7	.	TRBJ2-7	few	CASSPGDSRSYEQYF	TGTGCCAGCAGCCCGGGGGACAGTAGATCCTACGAGCAGTACTTC
TRBV7-2	TRBD1	TRBJ2-1	few	CASSHNRGPYSNEQFF	TGTGCCAGCAGCCACAACAGGGGGCCCTATAGCAATGAGCAGTTCTTC
TRBV5-1	TRBD2	TRBJ2-5	.	CASSLNVAGGSQGTQYF	TGCGCCAGCAGCTTGAACGTAGCGGGGGGTTCCCAGGGGACCCAGTACTTC
TRBV5-1	TRBD1	TRBJ2-3	few	CASSLETGVTDTQYF	TGCGCCAGCAGCTTGGAGACAGGGGTCACAGATACGCAGTATTTT
TRBV4-2	TRBD1	TRBJ2-3	many	CASRPGQGVTTDTQYF	TGTGCCAGCAGACCCGGACAGGGCGTTACCACAGATACGCAGTATTTT
TRBV3-1	.	TRBJ2-5	.	CASSQNANEQYF	TGTGCCAGCAGCCAGAACGCAAATGAGCAGTACTTC
TRBV20-1	.	TRBJ1-2	few	CSARDGGRDGYTF	TGCAGTGCTAGAGATGGGGGTCGCGATGGCTACACCTTC
TRBV5-1	.	TRBJ1-4	.	CGSRFNRENEKLFF	TGCGGCAGCAGGTTTAACAGGGAGAACGAAAAACTGTTTTTT
TRBV29-1	TRBD2	TRBJ2-7	.	CSTRPGLAPTYEQYF	TGCAGCACCAGACCGGGACTAGCACCGACCTACGAGCAGTACTTC
TRBV9	.	TRBJ1-6	.	CASNLGDPSSPLHF	TGTGCCAGCAACCTTGGGGATCCGAGTTCACCCCTCCACTTT
TRBV28	TRBD2	TRBJ2-3	.	CASSFVSGGQGTQYF	TGTGCCAGCAGTTTTGTGAGCGGGGGGCAGGGTACGCAGTATTTT
TRBV20-1	TRBD2	TRBJ2-5	.	CSAGASGYQETQYF	TGCAGTGCTGGGGCTAGCGGGTATCAAGAGACCCAGTACTTC
TRBV20-1	.	TRBJ1-2	.	CSAPYRVASYGYTF	TGCAGTGCCCCTTACAGGGTAGCTAGCTATGGCTACACCTTC
TRBV29-1	.	TRBJ2-1	.	CSVRHGPNNEQFF	TGCAGCGTCCGCCATGGGCCAAACAATGAGCAGTTCTTC
TRBV7-3	.	TRBJ2-3	few	CASSLALASADTQYF	TGTGCCAGCAGCTTAGCCCTAGCGAGCGCAGATACGCAGTATTTT
TRBV13	TRBD2	TRBJ2-3	few	CASTRTGGSRRTDTQYF	TGTGCCAGCACCCGCACGGGAGGGAGCAGGCGGACAGATACGCAGTATTTT
TRBV10-3	TRBD1	TRBJ2-3	few	CAIGSGDRAKDTQYF	TGTGCCATCGGCTCGGGGGACAGGGCGAAAGATACGCAGTATTTT
TRBV7-2	.	TRBJ1-5	.	CASSLATHQPQHF	TGTGCCAGCAGCTTAGCTACTCATCAGCCCCAGCATTTT
TRBV7-8	.	TRBJ2-3	.	CASSLVSQTLADTQYF	TGTGCCAGCAGCTTAGTCTCTCAGACCCTCGCAGATACGCAGTATTTT
TRBV20-1	.	TRBJ2-3	few	CSAAGVDTQYF	TGCAGTGCTGCCGGGGTGGATACGCAGTATTTT
TRBV18	TRBD1	TRBJ2-7	few	CASSAAGQGALEQYF	TGTGCCAGCTCCGCAGCGGGACAGGGTGCTCTCGAGCAGTACTTC
TRBV5-1	TRBD2	TRBJ2-7	.	CASCPWEAGGTYEQYF	TGCGCCAGCTGCCCGTGGGAGGCGGGGGGTACCTACGAGCAGTACTTC
TRBV12-3/TRBV12-4	.	TRBJ2-5	few	CASSFAGKETQYF	TGTGCCAGCAGTTTTGCAGGGAAAGAGACCCAGTACTTC
TRBV7-2	TRBD1	TRBJ2-1	.	CASSTTGGNEQFF	TGTGCCAGCAGCACCACAGGGGGCAATGAGCAGTTCTTC
TRBV3-1	TRBD1	TRBJ1-2	.	CASSQWGQGANYGYTF	TGTGCCAGCAGCCAGTGGGGACAGGGGGCAAACTATGGCTACACCTTC
TRBV28	TRBD2	TRBJ2-5	.	CASSMGLAGQETQYF	TGTGCCAGCAGTATGGGACTAGCGGGTCAAGAGACCCAGTACTTC
TRBV18	.	TRBJ1-2	.	CASSPLAVPPGGYTF	TGTGCCAGCTCACCACTAGCTGTCCCCCCGGGGGGCTACACCTTC
TRBV28	.	TRBJ1-1	.	CASRGWTEAFF	TGTGCCAGCAGGGGGTGGACTGAAGCTTTCTTT
TRBV4-2	TRBD1	TRBJ1-1	.	CASSNMDRGRTEAFF	TGTGCCAGCAGCAACATGGACAGGGGTAGAACTGAAGCTTTCTTT
TRBV3-1	TRBD2	TRBJ2-3	.	CASRLSISGVGATQYF	TGTGCCAGCAGACTATCCATCAGCGGGGTGGGAGCTACGCAGTATTTT
TRBV20-1	TRBD2	TRBJ2-3	.	CSARKPSGRDTQYF	TGCAGTGCTAGAAAACCTAGCGGGAGGGATACGCAGTATTTT
TRBV20-1	.	TRBJ2-7	once	CSARETHPYEQYF	TGCAGTGCTAGGGAGACTCACCCCTACGAGCAGTACTTC
TRBV2	.	TRBJ2-5	once	CASTRGPGETQYF	TGTGCCAGCACCAGGGGCCCCGGGGAGACCCAGTACTTC
TRBV29-1	TRBD1	TRBJ2-5	many	CSVASTGGRQETQYF	TGCAGCGTTGCCTCGACAGGGGGCAGGCAAGAGACCCAGTACTTC
TRBV7-9	.	TRBJ1-2	many	CASSRAAASNYGYTF	TGTGCCAGCAGCCGTGCGGCAGCCTCTAACTATGGCTACACCTTC
TRBV29-1	TRBD2	TRBJ2-4	.	CSVRTSGNNNIQYF	TGCAGCGTTCGGACTAGCGGTAACAACAACATTCAGTACTTC
TRBV7-3	.	TRBJ2-3	few	CASSLISGAGMTDTQYF	TGTGCCAGCAGCTTAATTTCTGGGGCGGGGATGACAGATACGCAGTATTTT
TRBV7-9	.	TRBJ1-1	.	CASSLAGGAPEAFF	TGTGCCAGCAGCTTAGCGGGGGGAGCCCCTGAAGCTTTCTTT
TRBV20-1	TRBD2	TRBJ2-7	.	CSARPGLAGALAGRTHFGHYEQYF	TGCAGTGCTCGGCCGGGACTAGCGGGAGCCTTGGCGGGGAGAACACACTTTGGGCACTACGAGCAGTACTTC
TRBV7-2	.	TRBJ1-5	many	CASSLVPVNQPQHF	TGTGCCAGCAGCTTAGTCCCAGTTAATCAGCCCCAGCATTTT
TRBV3-1	TRBD2	TRBJ2-3	.	CASSQDFSGAPHTQYF	TGTGCCAGCAGCCAAGATTTCAGCGGGGCCCCCCATACGCAGTATTTT
TRBV6-6	TRBD2	TRBJ2-7	.	CANSPRDYSYEQYF	TGTGCCAACAGTCCCCGGGACTACTCCTACGAGCAGTACTTC
TRBV11-2	TRBD2	TRBJ2-1	.	CASSLRVAGSSSSYNERFF	TGTGCCAGCAGCTTACGAGTAGCGGGATCCTCTAGCTCCTACAATGAGCGGTTCTTC
TRBV7-9	TRBD1	TRBJ2-1	.	CASSRTGGPYNEQFF	TGTGCCAGCAGCCGGACAGGGGGCCCCTACAATGAGCAGTTCTTC
TRBV21-1	.	TRBJ2-1	few	CASSKRGGYSYNEQFF	TGTGCCAGCAGCAAACGGGGGGGATACTCCTACAATGAGCAGTTCTTC